The 21 T cell receptor beta chains listed next were all sequenced from one sample in a study of blood T cell repertoires in COVID-19. TCRdb keeps only in-frame clones here, not all; method: immunoSEQ multiplex PCR. The sample holds approximately 270,000 clones, roughly 89% seen once. Sequenced: PBMCs or T cells enriched from blood (not recorded which). Receptors were obtained from a woman aged 60-75 years who had recovered from COVID-19.

This clone was observed a single time. The chain recombines TRBV7-9 with TRBJ1-5; TRBD1 matches at 9 bases. CDR3 length: 17 residues. In germline, CDR1 is SEHNR, CDR2 FQNEAQ (reference sequence). The J segment lost 0 bases and the V segment lost 5 bases, leaving 8 bases of the junction unmatched. The chain's CDR3 is CASSGTGSGYSNQPQHF. CDR3 nucleotides: TGTGCCAGCAGCGGGACAGGGAGTGGGTATAGCAATCAGCCCCAGCATTTT.

The rearrangement links TRBV4-1 to TRBJ2-7; TRBD1 aligns across 7 bases. V lost 4 bases, J lost 4 bases, and 7 bases stayed unmatched. This CDR3 has 14 amino acids. Per the germline V gene, CDR1 is MGHRA and CDR2 is YSYEKL. CDR3 sequence: CASSREDRQYEQYF. CDR3 DNA: TGCGCCAGCAGCCGAGAGGACAGGCAGTACGAGCAGTACTTC.

In this sample, this clone turned up many times. This rearrangement joins TRBV5-1 to TRBJ1-2; 7 nucleotides match TRBD1. The CDR3 runs 14 residues. Germline V CDR1 and CDR2: SGHRS, YFSETQ. Losses at the gene ends were 3 bases for V and 7 bases for J; bases not matched to a gene: 9. CDR3 region: CASSSRGDVSGYTF. CDR3 nucleotides: TGCGCCAGCAGCTCCAGGGGGGATGTCTCTGGCTACACCTTC.

With respect to this clone: Other DNA sequences in this sample translate to the same CDR3. As DNA, the CDR3 is TGTGCCAGCAGTGAAGGGAGCTATGGCTACACCTTC. Its translation is CASSEGSYGYTF. The chain carries TRBV6-1 and TRBJ1-2; the D is unclear. There are 12 residues in the CDR3. The V and J ends lost 1 base and 4 bases respectively, with 4 bases between them. CDR1 and CDR2 (germline): MNHNS, SASEGT.

The genes are TRBV28 and TRBJ1-2; D is undetermined. The V gene's germline CDR1 is MDHEN and CDR2 SYDVKM. The CDR3 length is 12 residues. V lost 6 bases to trimming and J lost 8 bases, with 13 bases between them. The CDR3 protein is CASRSGARGYTF. CDR3 nucleotides: TGTGCCAGCAGATCCGGAGCGCGGGGCTACACCTTC.

V and J are TRBV28 and TRBJ2-6; D call uncertain. Trimming took off 7 bases at V and 1 base at J, with 8 bases between the two ends. Per the germline V gene, CDR1 is MDHEN and CDR2 is SYDVKM. There are 14 residues in the CDR3. Here the CDR3 reads CASKRGSGANVLTF. The CDR3 DNA follows: TGTGCCAGCAAACGAGGTTCTGGGGCCAACGTCCTGACTTTC.

The rearrangement links TRBV4-1 to TRBJ1-4, with D unresolved. The CDR3 covers 15 residues. The germline CDR1 and CDR2 sequences are MGHRA and YSYEKL. Trimming took off 5 bases at V and 8 bases at J, with 18 bases between the two ends. The CDR3 here is CASSNGRVGSEKLFF. The DNA for the CDR3 is TGCGCCAGCAGCAACGGACGGGTGGGGAGCGAAAAACTGTTTTTT.

The J gene is TRBJ1-5, the V gene TRBV11-2; D not certain. Germline-derived CDR1 and CDR2 are SGHAT and FQNNGV. V was pared by 0 bases and J by 0 bases, with 9 bases between. This CDR3 has 16 amino acids. CDR3 DNA sequence: TGTGCCAGCAGCTTAGAAGCAGCGGATAGCAATCAGCCCCAGCATTTT. It yields the protein CASSLEAADSNQPQHF. Based on the CDR3 plus reference TRBV11-2 and TRBJ1-5, the full variable domain is EAGVAQSPRYKIIEKRQSVAFWCNPISGHATLYWYQQILGQGPKLLIQFQNNGVVDDSQLPKDRFSAERLKGVDSTLKIQPAKLEDSAVYLCASSLEAADSNQPQHFGDGTRLSIL.

This clone was recorded once. The rearrangement joins TRBV19 to TRBJ1-5, with TRBD1 matching 8 bases. From germline, CDR1 is LNHDA and CDR2 SQIVND (reference sequence). V shed 5 bases, J shed 0 bases, and the junction held 18 bases outside the gene matches. This CDR3 has 20 residues. The chain's CDR3 is CASSLRTGLTGVYSNQPQHF. In DNA form, the CDR3 reads TGTGCCAGTAGTCTCCGGACAGGGCTGACCGGGGTTTATAGCAATCAGCCCCAGCATTTT.

The J gene is TRBJ2-1, the V gene TRBV5-1, with 13 bases fitting TRBD2. Looked up from germline, CDR1 is SGHRS and CDR2 is YFSETQ. The CDR3 covers 15 residues. J gave up 6 bases and V 5 bases, and 5 bases lay outside the gene matches. CDR3 amino acids: CASRPTSGRANEQFF. The CDR3 region has the DNA TGCGCCAGCAGACCAACTAGCGGGAGGGCCAATGAGCAGTTCTTC.

This chain uses TRBV4-1 with TRBJ1-3, with D perhaps matching TRBD1 (6 bases). The CDR3 consists of 14 residues. V was shortened by 5 bases and J by 2 bases, with 10 bases between the two germline ends. CDR1 MGHRA and CDR2 YSYEKL come from the germline V gene. Here the CDR3 reads CASSEPGAGNTIYF. The CDR3, as DNA: TGCGCCAGCAGCGAGCCAGGGGCTGGAAACACCATATATTTT.

This clone has only a few counts. The chain joins TRBV6-5 to TRBJ2-7; 8 bases fit TRBD1. CDR1 and CDR2 (germline): MNHEY, SVGAGI. The V segment lost 0 bases and the J segment 2 bases; nucleotides outside the gene matches: 6. The CDR3 consists of 16 residues. In DNA, the CDR3 is TGTGCCAGCAGTTACTCGACTTGGGGACAGGCCTACGAGCAGTACTTC. Encoded protein: CASSYSTWGQAYEQYF.

The rearrangement uses TRBV7-9 and TRBJ1-1; 8 nucleotides line up with TRBD1. The CDR3 sequence is 15 residues long. Unmatched junction bases numbered 4, after V lost 3 bases and J lost 1 base. Germline V gene lookup returns CDR1 SEHNR and CDR2 FQNEAQ (reference sequence). The DNA for the CDR3 is TGTGCCAGCAGCTTTATAGGGACAGGGAACACTGAAGCTTTCTTT. Protein sequence: CASSFIGTGNTEAFF.

The chain employs TRBV19 and TRBJ1-3; tentative D call: TRBD1 (6 bases). Germline lookup yields CDR1 LNHDA and CDR2 SQIVND (reference sequence). This CDR3 contains 16 residues. Trimming cost V 6 bases and J 3 bases, with 18 bases left between them. Here the CDR3 DNA reads TGTGCCAGTAGCCTCCAGGGTCAGGGGTATGGAAACACCATATATTTT. It codes for CASSLQGQGYGNTIYF.

This chain joins TRBV7-2 and TRBJ2-5, with 7 bases identical to TRBD2. Germline-derived CDR1 and CDR2 are SGHTA and FQGNSA. The CDR3 is 16 residues long. V gave up 2 bases and J gave up 5 bases; unmatched junction bases: 11. Here the CDR3 reads CASSLHNRGVGETQYF. In DNA form, the CDR3 reads TGTGCCAGCAGCTTACACAATCGGGGGGTTGGGGAGACCCAGTACTTC.

V and J are TRBV21-1 and TRBJ2-3; the DNA was not compared with TRBD1, the D call given in the table. TRBV21-1 constitutes a pseudogene. The CDR3 extends over 15 amino acids. The CDR3 bases are TGTGCCAGCACCCCCCGGAAGGGGGGCACAGATACGCAGTATTTT. Translating gives CASTPRKGGTDTQYF.

This chain connects TRBV7-8 to TRBJ1-1; 9 bases map to TRBD1. V lost 5 bases, J lost 3 bases, and 4 bases stayed unmatched. Looked up from germline, CDR1 is SGHVS and CDR2 is FQNEAQ. The length of the CDR3 is 14 residues. Here the CDR3 reads CASSVTGGDTEAFF. In nucleotides, the CDR3 is TGTGCCAGCAGCGTTACAGGGGGCGACACTGAAGCTTTCTTT. Together with reference TRBV7-8 and TRBJ1-1, the CDR3 gives the full variable domain: GAGVSQSPRYKVAKRGQDVALRCDPISGHVSLFWYQQALGQGPEFLTYFQNEAQLDKSGLPSDRFFAERPEGSVSTLKIQRTQQEDSAVYLCASSVTGGDTEAFFGQGTRLTVV.

V usage is TRBV29-1 and J usage is TRBJ2-3; tentatively, D is TRBD1 (5 bases). V was cut by 3 bases and J by 6 bases, with 13 bases left in between. Per germline, CDR1 SQVTM and CDR2 ANQGSEA. The CDR3 contains 13 residues. CDR3: CSVEAQGVDTQYF. CDR3 nucleotide sequence: TGCAGCGTTGAGGCGCAGGGCGTCGATACGCAGTATTTT.

The gene calls are TRBV18 and TRBJ2-3; 9 bases are a match to TRBD1. The trim removed 3 bases at V and 4 bases at J, leaving 5 bases unmatched. The germline V gene encodes CDR1 KGHSH and CDR2 LQKENI. The CDR3 totals 15 residues. CDR3 coding DNA: TGTGCCAGCTCACCCCGGGACAGGGCGGCAGATACGCAGTATTTT. Residues: CASSPRDRAADTQYF.

The chain recombines TRBV3-1 (or the pseudogene TRBV3-2) with TRBJ2-7; TRBD1 aligns across 8 bases. V lost 4 bases, J lost 6 bases, and 8 bases stayed unmatched. The germline gives CDR1 LGHDT, CDR2 YNNKEL (reference sequence). This CDR3 is built from 14 residues. CDR3 sequence (DNA): TGTGCCAGCAGCCTCCGGGACAGGAGGGGCGAGCAGTACTTC. Encoded protein: CASSLRDRRGEQYF.

V and J are TRBV6-1 and TRBJ2-1, with 10 bases lining up with TRBD2. Trimming took 4 bases from V and 7 from J; bases not matched to a gene: 13. Germline CDR1 reads MNHNS; CDR2 reads SASEGT. The length of the CDR3 is 17 residues. The CDR3 loop reads CASSAASGRPSWNEQFF. DNA of the CDR3: TGTGCCAGCAGTGCCGCTAGCGGGAGACCCTCCTGGAATGAGCAGTTCTTC.